This T cell receptor (beta chain) was captured by sequencing in a study of blood T cell repertoires in COVID-19. TCRdb's table, derived via immunoSEQ multiplex PCR, lists solely in-frame clones and lacks some. The table records roughly 150,000 clones, under 90% of them present only once. The TCR was taken from a man in his sixties with acute or convalescent COVID-19. The sample was peripheral blood.

For the CDR3, the DNA is TGTGCCAGCATAGGTACAGGGAACACTGAAGCTTTCTTT. This encodes CASIGTGNTEAFF. This chain links TRBV5-4 with TRBJ1-1; possible D gene TRBD1, 5 bases. The V end was cut by 6 bases, the J end by 1 base, with 10 bases between. The CDR3 runs 13 residues. CDR1 is SGHNT and CDR2 is YYREEE in the germline V gene (reference sequence).